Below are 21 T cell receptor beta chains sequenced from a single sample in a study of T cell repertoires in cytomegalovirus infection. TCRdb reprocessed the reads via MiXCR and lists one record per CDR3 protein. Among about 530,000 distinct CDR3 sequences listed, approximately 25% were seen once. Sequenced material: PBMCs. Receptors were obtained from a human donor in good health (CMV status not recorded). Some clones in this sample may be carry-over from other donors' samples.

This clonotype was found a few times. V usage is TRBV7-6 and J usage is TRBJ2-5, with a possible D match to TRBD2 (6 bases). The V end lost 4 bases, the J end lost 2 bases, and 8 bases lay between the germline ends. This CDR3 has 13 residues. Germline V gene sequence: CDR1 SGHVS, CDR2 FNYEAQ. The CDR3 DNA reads TGTGCCAGCAGCTGGGGGGAGCAAGAGACCCAGTACTTC. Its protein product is CASSWGEQETQYF. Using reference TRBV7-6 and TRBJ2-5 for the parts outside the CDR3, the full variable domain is GAGVSQSPRYKVTKRGQDVALRCDPISGHVSLYWYRQALGQGPEFLTYFNYEAQQDKSGLPNDRFSAERPEGSISTLTIQRTEQRDSAMYRCASSWGEQETQYFGPGTRLLVL.

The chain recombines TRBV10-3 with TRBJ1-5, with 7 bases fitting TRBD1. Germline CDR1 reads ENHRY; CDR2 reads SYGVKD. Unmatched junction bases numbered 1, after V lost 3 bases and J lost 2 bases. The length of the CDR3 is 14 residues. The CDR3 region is CAISDGQGNQPQHF. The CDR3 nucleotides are TGTGCCATCAGTGACGGACAGGGCAATCAGCCCCAGCATTTT.

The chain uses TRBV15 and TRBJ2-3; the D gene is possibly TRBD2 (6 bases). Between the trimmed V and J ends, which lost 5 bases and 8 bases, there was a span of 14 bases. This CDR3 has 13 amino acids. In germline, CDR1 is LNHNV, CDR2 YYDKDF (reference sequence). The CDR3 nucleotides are TGTGCCACCAGCGATCGGGACTTGCCTACGCAGTATTTT. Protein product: CATSDRDLPTQYF.

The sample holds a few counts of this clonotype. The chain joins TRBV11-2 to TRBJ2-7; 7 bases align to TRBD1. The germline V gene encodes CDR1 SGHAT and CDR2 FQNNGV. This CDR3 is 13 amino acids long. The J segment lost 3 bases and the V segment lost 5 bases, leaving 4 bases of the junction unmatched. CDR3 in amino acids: CASSLGQVYEQYV. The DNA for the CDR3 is TGTGCCAGCAGCCTTGGACAGGTCTACGAGCAGTACGTC.

CDR3 amino acids: CASSPAPYQETQYF. CDR3 bases: TGTGCCAGCTCACCTGCGCCTTACCAAGAGACCCAGTACTTC. The chain joins TRBV18 to TRBJ2-5; D ambiguous. The CDR3 is 14 residues long. Germline V gene sequence: CDR1 KGHSH, CDR2 LQKENI. V was trimmed by 3 bases and J by 0 bases, leaving 8 bases between them.

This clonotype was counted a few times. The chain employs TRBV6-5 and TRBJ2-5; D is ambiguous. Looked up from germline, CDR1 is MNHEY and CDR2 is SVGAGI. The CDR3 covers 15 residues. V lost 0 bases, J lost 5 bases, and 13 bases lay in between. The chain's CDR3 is CASSYSSVGRETQYF. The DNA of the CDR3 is TGTGCCAGCAGTTACTCGAGCGTCGGCAGGGAGACCCAGTACTTC.

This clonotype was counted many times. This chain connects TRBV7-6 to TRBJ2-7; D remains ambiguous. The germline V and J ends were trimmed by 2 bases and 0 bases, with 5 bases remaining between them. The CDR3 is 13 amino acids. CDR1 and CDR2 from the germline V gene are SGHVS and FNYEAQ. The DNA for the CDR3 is TGTGCCAGCAGCTTACACTCCTCCTACGAGCAGTACGTC. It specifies CASSLHSSYEQYV.

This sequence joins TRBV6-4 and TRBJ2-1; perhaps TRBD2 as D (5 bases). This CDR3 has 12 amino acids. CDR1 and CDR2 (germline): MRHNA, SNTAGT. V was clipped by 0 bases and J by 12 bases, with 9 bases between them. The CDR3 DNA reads TGTGCCAGCAGTGACTCGAGTGGAGGGCAGTTCTTC. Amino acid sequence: CASSDSSGGQFF.

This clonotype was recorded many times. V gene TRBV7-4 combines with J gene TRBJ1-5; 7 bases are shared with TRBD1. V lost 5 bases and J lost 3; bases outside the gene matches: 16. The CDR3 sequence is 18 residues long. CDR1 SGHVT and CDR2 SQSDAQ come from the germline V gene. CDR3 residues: CASSEGKSRQGDNQPQHF. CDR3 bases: TGTGCCAGCAGCGAAGGGAAGTCTAGACAGGGAGACAATCAGCCCCAGCATTTT.

CDR3 in DNA: TGTGCCAGCAGTTGGGACCGCTCTAGAGGCTACACCTTC. Its protein product is CASSWDRSRGYTF. The rearrangement joins TRBV6-5 to TRBJ1-2; D is perhaps TRBD1 (5 bases). The CDR3 covers 13 residues. Trimming shortened V by 4 bases and J by 8 bases, and 14 bases separated the two germline ends. Germline V lookup: CDR1 MNHEY, CDR2 SVGAGI.

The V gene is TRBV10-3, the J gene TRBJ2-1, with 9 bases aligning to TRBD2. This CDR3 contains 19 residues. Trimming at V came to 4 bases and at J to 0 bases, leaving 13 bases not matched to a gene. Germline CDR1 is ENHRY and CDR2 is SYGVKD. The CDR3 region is CAISGSEREALSSYNEQFF. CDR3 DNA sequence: TGTGCCATCAGTGGTTCCGAGCGGGAGGCCCTAAGCTCCTACAATGAGCAGTTCTTC.

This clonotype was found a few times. This chain's CDR3 is CASDPKGWNTEAFF. CDR3 DNA: TGTGCCAGTGATCCTAAGGGGTGGAACACTGAAGCTTTCTTT. This chain links TRBV19 with TRBJ1-1; possible D gene TRBD1, 5 bases. Trimming took off 8 bases at V and 1 base at J, with 14 bases between the two ends. Germline CDR1 LNHDA, CDR2 SQIVND (reference sequence). The length of the CDR3 is 14 residues.

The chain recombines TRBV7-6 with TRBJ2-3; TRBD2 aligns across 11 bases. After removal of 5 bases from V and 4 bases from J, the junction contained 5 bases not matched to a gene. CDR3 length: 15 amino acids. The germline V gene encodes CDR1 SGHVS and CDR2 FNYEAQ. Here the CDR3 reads CASSQLAGDADTQYF. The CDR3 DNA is TGTGCCAGCAGCCAACTAGCGGGAGATGCAGATACGCAGTATTTT.

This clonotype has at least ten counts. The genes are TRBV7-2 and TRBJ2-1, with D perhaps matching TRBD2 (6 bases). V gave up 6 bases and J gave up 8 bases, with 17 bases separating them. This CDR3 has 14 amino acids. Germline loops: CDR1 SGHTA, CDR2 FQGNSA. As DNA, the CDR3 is TGTGCCAGCAGTCGGGGGTCGCAGCGGTATGAGCAGTTCTTC. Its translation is CASSRGSQRYEQFF.

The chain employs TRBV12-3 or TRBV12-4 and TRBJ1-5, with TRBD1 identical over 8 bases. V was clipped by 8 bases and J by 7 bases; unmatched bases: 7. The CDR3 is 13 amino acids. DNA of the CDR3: TGTGCCAGCGGCAGGGGGCCGGGGCAGCCCCAGCATTTT. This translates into CASGRGPGQPQHF.

The CDR3 loop is CASSPKADHREKLFF. The CDR3 DNA is TGTGCCAGCAGCCCCAAGGCGGATCATCGAGAAAAACTGTTTTTT. V gene TRBV7-2 combines with J gene TRBJ1-4; no definite D call. Germline V lookup: CDR1 SGHTA, CDR2 FQGNSA. This CDR3 has 15 amino acids. Trimming shortened V by 5 bases and J by 8 bases, and 18 bases separated the two germline ends.

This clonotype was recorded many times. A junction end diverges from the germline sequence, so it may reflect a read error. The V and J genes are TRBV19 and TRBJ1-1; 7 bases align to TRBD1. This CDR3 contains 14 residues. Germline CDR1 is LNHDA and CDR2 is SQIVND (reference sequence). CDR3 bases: TGCGCCAGCAGCCCCGGGACAGTGAACACTGAAGCTTTCTTT. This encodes CASSPGTVNTEAFF.

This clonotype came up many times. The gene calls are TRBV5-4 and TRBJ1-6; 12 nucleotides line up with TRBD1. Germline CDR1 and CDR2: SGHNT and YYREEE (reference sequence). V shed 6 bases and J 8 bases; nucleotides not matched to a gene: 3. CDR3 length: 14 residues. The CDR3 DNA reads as TGTGCCAGCACCTGGGACAGGGGGCATTCACCCCTCCACTTT. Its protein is CASTWDRGHSPLHF.

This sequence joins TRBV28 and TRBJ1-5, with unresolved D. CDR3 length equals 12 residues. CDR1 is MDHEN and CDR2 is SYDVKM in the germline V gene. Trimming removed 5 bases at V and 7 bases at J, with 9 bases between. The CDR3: CASSPTRQPQHF. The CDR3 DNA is TGTGCCAGCAGTCCAACAAGACAGCCCCAGCATTTT. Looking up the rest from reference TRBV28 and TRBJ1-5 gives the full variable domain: DVKVTQSSRYLVKRTGEKVFLECVQDMDHENMFWYRQDPGLGLRLIYFSYDVKMKEKGDIPEGYSVSREKKERFSLILESASTNQTSMYLCASSPTRQPQHFGDGTRLSIL.

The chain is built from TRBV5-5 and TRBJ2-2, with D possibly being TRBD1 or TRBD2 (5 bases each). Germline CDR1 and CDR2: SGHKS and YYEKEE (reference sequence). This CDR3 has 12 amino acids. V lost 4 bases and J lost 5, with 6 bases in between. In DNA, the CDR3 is TGTGCCAGCAGCGGGGGAACCGGGGAGCTGTTTTTT. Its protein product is CASSGGTGELFF.

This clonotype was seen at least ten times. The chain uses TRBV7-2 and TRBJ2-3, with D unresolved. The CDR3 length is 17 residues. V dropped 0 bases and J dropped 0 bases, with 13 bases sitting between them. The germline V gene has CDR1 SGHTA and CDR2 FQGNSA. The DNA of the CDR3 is TGTGCCAGCAGCTTAGCTGGTCCGGGCAGTAGCACAGATACGCAGTATTTT. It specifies CASSLAGPGSSTDTQYF.